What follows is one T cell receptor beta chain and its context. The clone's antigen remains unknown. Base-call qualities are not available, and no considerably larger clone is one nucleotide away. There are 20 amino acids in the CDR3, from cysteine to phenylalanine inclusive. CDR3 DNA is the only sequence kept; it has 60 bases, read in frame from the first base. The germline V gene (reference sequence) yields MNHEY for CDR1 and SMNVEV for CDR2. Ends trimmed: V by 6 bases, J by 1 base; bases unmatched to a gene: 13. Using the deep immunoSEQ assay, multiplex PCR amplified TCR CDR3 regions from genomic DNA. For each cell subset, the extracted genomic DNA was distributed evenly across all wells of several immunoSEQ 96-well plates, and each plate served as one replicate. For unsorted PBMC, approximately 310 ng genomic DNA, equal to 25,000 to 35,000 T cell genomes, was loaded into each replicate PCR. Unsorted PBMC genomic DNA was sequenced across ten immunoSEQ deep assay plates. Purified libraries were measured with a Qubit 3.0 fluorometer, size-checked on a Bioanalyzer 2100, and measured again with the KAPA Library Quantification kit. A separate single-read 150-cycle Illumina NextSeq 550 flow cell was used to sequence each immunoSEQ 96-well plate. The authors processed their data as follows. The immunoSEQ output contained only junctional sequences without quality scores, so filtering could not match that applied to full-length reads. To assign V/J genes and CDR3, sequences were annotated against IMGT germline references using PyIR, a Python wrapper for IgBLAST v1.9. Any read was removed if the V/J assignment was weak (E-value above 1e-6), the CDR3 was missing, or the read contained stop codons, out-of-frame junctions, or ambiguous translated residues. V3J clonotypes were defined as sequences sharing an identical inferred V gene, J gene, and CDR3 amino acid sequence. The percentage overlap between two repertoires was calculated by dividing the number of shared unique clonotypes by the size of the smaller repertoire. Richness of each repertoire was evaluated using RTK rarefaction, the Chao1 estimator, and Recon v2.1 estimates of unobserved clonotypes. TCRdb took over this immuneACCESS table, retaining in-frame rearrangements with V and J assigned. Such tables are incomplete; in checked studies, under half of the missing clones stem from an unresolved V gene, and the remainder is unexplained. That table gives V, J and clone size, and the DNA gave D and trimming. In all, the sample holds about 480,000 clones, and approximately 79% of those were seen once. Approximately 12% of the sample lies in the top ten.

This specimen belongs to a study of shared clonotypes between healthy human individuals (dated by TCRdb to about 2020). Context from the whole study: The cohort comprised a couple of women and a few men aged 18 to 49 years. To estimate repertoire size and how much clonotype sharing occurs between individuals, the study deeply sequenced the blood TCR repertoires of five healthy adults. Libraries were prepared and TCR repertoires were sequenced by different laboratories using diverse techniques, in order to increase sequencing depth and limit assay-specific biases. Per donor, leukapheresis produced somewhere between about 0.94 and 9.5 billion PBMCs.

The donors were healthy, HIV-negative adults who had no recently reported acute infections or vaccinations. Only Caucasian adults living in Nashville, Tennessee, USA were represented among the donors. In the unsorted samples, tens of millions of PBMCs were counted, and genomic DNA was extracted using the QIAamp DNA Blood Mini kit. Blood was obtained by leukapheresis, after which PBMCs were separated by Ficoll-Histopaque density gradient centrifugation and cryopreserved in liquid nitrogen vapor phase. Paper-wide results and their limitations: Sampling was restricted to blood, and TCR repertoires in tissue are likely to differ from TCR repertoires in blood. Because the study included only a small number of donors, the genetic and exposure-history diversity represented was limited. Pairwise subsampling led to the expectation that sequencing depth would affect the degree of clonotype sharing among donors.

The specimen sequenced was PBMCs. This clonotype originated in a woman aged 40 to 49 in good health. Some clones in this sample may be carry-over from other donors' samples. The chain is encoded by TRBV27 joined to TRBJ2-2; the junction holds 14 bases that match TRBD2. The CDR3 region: CASSRKGGLAGGGNTGELFF. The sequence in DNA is TGTGCCAGCAGCAGAAAAGGAGGACTAGCGGGAGGAGGGAACACCGGGGAGCTGTTTTTT.